Sequencing of this TCR beta chain was carried out in a study of cytomegalovirus exposure and HLA in healthy donors. This clone was picked up a small number of times. Its specificity is not known. Broader study findings: In an earlier analysis, about 87% or about 30%: the productive usage of most TCR beta V segments.

With 60 Vbeta and 13 Jbeta primers, the PCR was carried out. Generated by immunoSEQ multiplex PCR, the TCRdb table keeps only in-frame clones and is missing some. The sample holds 200,000 to 250,000 clones, 76% seen once. This CDR3 has 13 residues. The germline V gene encodes CDR1 MNHEY and CDR2 SVGAGI. V was trimmed by 4 bases and J by 3 bases, leaving 9 bases between them. V is TRBV6-5 and J is TRBJ1-2; D call uncertain. The TCR comes from a man between 18 and 35 years old in good health and CMV-seronegative. The sequencing sample was made of PBMCs. The CDR3: CASSSMRDYGYTF. CDR3 sequence (DNA): TGTGCCAGCAGTTCGATGCGGGACTATGGCTACACCTTC.